This T cell receptor (beta chain) comes out of a study of graft-versus-host responses after intestinal transplantation. Study-level background: After anti-thymocyte globulin induction, recipients took tacrolimus and steroids for about 3 years. Study findings and constraints: The marrow of recipients harbored GvH clones, and ileum or blood showed some of them first. Allograft graft-versus-host to host-versus-graft clonal ratios ran high in patients with graft-donor T cell macrochimerism. Researchers found peak circulating GvH clone levels linked to early post-transplant HvG declines.

For this clone: Its matching antigen is unknown.

With 1 base clipped from V and 9 bases from J, the junction kept 12 bases outside the gene matches. Germline V gives CDR1 SGHAT, CDR2 FQNNGV. The CDR3 spans 16 residues. Libraries were prepared by immunoSEQ multiplex PCR; TCRdb keeps only in-frame clonotypes and omits some of them. In the table there are more than 95,000 clones, 87% of which are singletons. The specimen comprised unstimulated CD4+ T cells sorted from spleen or lymph node cells, sampled before intestinal transplant. The gene calls are TRBV11-2 and TRBJ2-1; 7 bases fit TRBD2. The sequence derives from a human donor who received an intestinal transplant. The CDR3 DNA is TGTGCCAGCAGCTTAGTCGCGGGACTACCGGGTGGTGAGCAGTTCTTC. It specifies CASSLVAGLPGGEQFF.